Following are 27 T cell receptor beta chains from one sample sequenced in a study of blood T cell repertoires in COVID-19. TCRdb keeps only in-frame clones here, not all; method: immunoSEQ multiplex PCR. The data show some 80,000 clones, roughly 92% seen once. What was sequenced was peripheral blood. The receptor source for this set is a man aged 45-65 years with COVID-19, enrolled during active disease.

CDR3 in DNA: TGTGCCAGCAGCAAAGAGGGAAGCGGGGGCACAGATACGCAGTATTTT. Translated, it gives CASSKEGSGGTDTQYF. This chain uses TRBV21-1 with TRBJ2-3; no check of the table's D call, TRBD2, against the DNA was made. TRBV21-1 constitutes a pseudogene. This CDR3 spans 16 amino acids.

This rearrangement joins TRBV25-1 to TRBJ2-1; 11 bases are shared with TRBD2. With V trimmed by 4 bases and J by 8 bases, 7 bases remained unmatched. Germline loops: CDR1 MGHDK, CDR2 SYGVNS. This CDR3 has 15 amino acids. The CDR3: CASSVSGRGVDEQFF. Here the CDR3 DNA reads TGTGCCAGCAGTGTTAGCGGGAGGGGCGTGGATGAGCAGTTCTTC.

The chain links TRBV6-1 to TRBJ2-1, with 9 bases fitting TRBD2. V lost 3 bases to trimming and J lost 14 bases; unmatched junction nucleotides: 8. Germline-derived CDR1 and CDR2 are MNHNS and SASEGT. This CDR3 comprises 13 residues. CDR3 sequence: CASSETQREVEFF. The CDR3, as DNA: TGTGCCAGCAGTGAGACACAGCGGGAGGTGGAGTTCTTC.

The chain recombines TRBV5-8 with TRBJ2-2; the match to TRBD2 covers 11 bases. V shed 3 bases and J 6 bases; nucleotides not matched to a gene: 10. Germline V gene sequence: CDR1 SGHTS, CDR2 YDEGEE. This CDR3 has 17 residues. The CDR3 protein is CASSSQGTSGSSGELFF. In DNA form, the CDR3 reads TGTGCCAGCAGCTCGCAGGGCACTAGCGGGAGCTCCGGGGAGCTGTTTTTT. The full variable domain, rest sourced from reference TRBV5-8 and TRBJ2-2, is EAGVTQSPTHLIKTRGQQATLRCSPISGHTSVYWYQQALGLGLQFLLWYDEGEERNRGNFPPRFSGRQFPNYSSELNVNALELEDSALYLCASSSQGTSGSSGELFFGEGSRLTVL.

The chain couples TRBV11-2 to TRBJ2-2; TRBD1 matches 7 bases. This CDR3 is 14 amino acids long. Germline-derived CDR1 and CDR2 are SGHAT and FQNNGV. The V and J ends lost 7 bases and 4 bases, in that order; junction bases with no gene match: 6. The CDR3 DNA reads TGTGCCAGCATCGACAGGGAATTCACCGGGGAGCTGTTTTTT. Encoded protein: CASIDREFTGELFF.

The chain is built from TRBV7-3 and TRBJ2-5, with TRBD2 as a possible D gene (5 bases). Trimming left V 2 bases short and J 0 bases short, with 13 bases between. CDR1 and CDR2 from the germline V gene are SGHTA and FQGTGA. The CDR3 length is 16 residues. The CDR3, as DNA: TGTGCCAGCAGCTTAGTTCTATCGGGGAACCAAGAGACCCAGTACTTC. Its translation is CASSLVLSGNQETQYF.

CDR3 amino acids: CASSQEVGLFQETQYF. Written as DNA, the CDR3 is TGCGCCAGCAGCCAAGAAGTGGGACTATTCCAAGAGACCCAGTACTTC. The gene calls are TRBV4-1 and TRBJ2-5; 7 nucleotides match TRBD2. The CDR3 contains 16 residues. The germline V gene encodes CDR1 MGHRA and CDR2 YSYEKL. V was pared by 0 bases and J by 1 base, with 5 bases of the junction left unmatched.

This chain joins TRBV5-4 and TRBJ1-2; 7 bases are shared with TRBD1. The V gene end was trimmed by 4 bases and the J gene end by 5 bases; junction bases not matched to a gene: 8. The CDR3 is 14 amino acids. CDR1 is SGHNT, CDR2 YYREEE, per germline (reference sequence). The CDR3 coding sequence is TGTGCCAGCAGCCCCCGGGACAGCCTTTATGGCTACACCTTC. It encodes CASSPRDSLYGYTF.

The V gene is TRBV28, the J gene TRBJ2-3, with D possibly being TRBD2 (5 bases). Germline lookup yields CDR1 MDHEN and CDR2 SYDVKM. The CDR3 runs to 13 residues. Trimming pared 5 bases from V and 5 bases from J, leaving 11 bases between. Written as DNA, the CDR3 is TGTGCCAGCAGTCCCCACAGCGGAGATACGCAGTATTTT. Protein: CASSPHSGDTQYF.

The chain carries TRBV28 and TRBJ2-1; D might be TRBD1 (5 bases). There are 14 residues in the CDR3. CDR1 MDHEN and CDR2 SYDVKM come from the germline V gene. Trimming took off 6 bases at V and 9 bases at J, with 18 bases between the two ends. CDR3 coding DNA: TGTGCCAGCAGGATTATGACAGACTTCACTGAGCAGTTCTTC. This sequence encodes CASRIMTDFTEQFF.

This clone was counted a few times. The CDR3: CASSYLERKVEAFF. The CDR3 DNA reads TGTGCCAGCAGCTACCTGGAGCGTAAGGTTGAAGCTTTCTTT. The chain couples TRBV7-9 to TRBJ1-1, with D hard to call. The CDR3 totals 14 residues. Deletions cut 4 bases from V and 7 bases from J, with 16 bases between. CDR1 and CDR2 (germline): SEHNR, FQNEAQ (reference sequence). Full variable domain (rest looked up from reference TRBV7-9 and TRBJ1-1): DTGVSQNPRHKITKRGQNVTFRCDPISEHNRLYWYRQTLGQGPEFLTYFQNEAQLEKSRLLSDRFSAERPKGSFSTLEIQRTEQGDSAMYLCASSYLERKVEAFFGQGTRLTVV.

The V and J genes are TRBV19 and TRBJ2-3; 14 bases agree with TRBD2. The CDR3 length is 16 residues. Trimming cost V 3 bases and J 6 bases; bases outside gene matches: 5. Germline V gene data show CDR1 as LNHDA and CDR2 as SQIVND (reference sequence). The DNA for the CDR3 is TGTGCCAGTAGTATCCGGGGACTAGCGGGAGCCGATACGCAGTATTTT. This gives the protein CASSIRGLAGADTQYF.

The chain has TRBV7-9 and TRBJ1-1; 9 positions match TRBD1. The V gene end was trimmed by 7 bases and the J gene end by 1 base; junction bases not matched to a gene: 10. Looked up from germline, CDR1 is SEHNR and CDR2 is FQNEAQ (reference sequence). The CDR3 has 16 amino acids. CDR3 nucleotide sequence: TGTGCCAGCACATCTAACCCGGGACAGGGGAACACTGAAGCTTTCTTT. As protein: CASTSNPGQGNTEAFF.

J is TRBJ1-3 and V is TRBV6-1; 7 nucleotides agree with TRBD1. The CDR3 has 16 amino acids. Trimming cost V 0 bases and J 1 base; bases outside gene matches: 3. Germline CDR1 and CDR2: MNHNS and SASEGT. The CDR3 nucleotides read TGTGCCAGCAGTGAAGCCCCGACAGGGTCTGGAAACACCATATATTTT. Translated: CASSEAPTGSGNTIYF.

V gene TRBV19 combines with J gene TRBJ2-5, with D maybe TRBD1 (6 bases). V shed 4 bases and J shed 0 bases, with 9 bases lying between them. The CDR3 is made up of 14 amino acids. Germline CDR1 and CDR2: LNHDA and SQIVND (reference sequence). CDR3 DNA: TGTGCCAGTAGTAGGACAGCGAACCAAGAGACCCAGTACTTC. Its translation is CASSRTANQETQYF. Full variable domain (outside the CDR3, taken from reference TRBV19 and TRBJ2-5): DGGITQSPKYLFRKEGQNVTLSCEQNLNHDAMYWYRQDPGQGLRLIYYSQIVNDFQKGDIAEGYSVSREKKESFPLTVTSAQKNPTAFYLCASSRTANQETQYFGPGTRLLVL.

This chain connects TRBV19 to TRBJ1-1; possible D gene TRBD1, 6 bases. Germline loops: CDR1 LNHDA, CDR2 SQIVND (reference sequence). Trimming cost V 5 bases and J 4 bases, with 17 bases left between them. This CDR3 has 15 residues. CDR3 sequence (DNA): TGTGCCAGTAGTCCACAGACAGGTAGAGGCACTGAAGCTTTCTTT. This sequence encodes CASSPQTGRGTEAFF.

V and J are TRBV5-1 and TRBJ2-1; 8 bases are a match to TRBD2. V was clipped by 6 bases and J by 3 bases; unmatched bases: 14. The CDR3 is 17 amino acids. Per germline, CDR1 SGHRS and CDR2 YFSETQ. CDR3 loop: CASTHVGSGRGYNEQFF. CDR3 DNA sequence: TGCGCCAGCACCCACGTCGGCAGCGGGAGAGGCTACAATGAGCAGTTCTTC.

This chain uses TRBV5-1 with TRBJ2-7; 8 bases fit TRBD1. Germline loops: CDR1 SGHRS, CDR2 YFSETQ. V lost 2 bases, J lost 4 bases, and 11 bases stayed unmatched. The CDR3 extends over 16 amino acids. The CDR3 loop reads CASSLKPGGVFYEQYF. CDR3 bases: TGCGCCAGCAGCTTAAAACCAGGGGGCGTTTTTTACGAGCAGTACTTC.

V is TRBV10-3 and J is TRBJ2-2; TRBD2 matches at 7 bases. The CDR3 loop spans 14 amino acids. In germline, CDR1 is ENHRY, CDR2 SYGVKD. V was pared by 9 bases and J by 0 bases, with 4 bases of the junction left unmatched. The CDR3 DNA sequence: TGTGCCATATCCGGGACTACGAACACCGGGGAGCTGTTTTTT. Translating gives CAISGTTNTGELFF.

This rearrangement joins TRBV5-3 to TRBJ1-4, with 8 bases aligning to TRBD1. TRBV5-3 is labeled an ORF, and its function is uncertain. The length of the CDR3 is 12 residues. Germline trimming cut 4 bases from V and 13 bases from J; bases unmatched to any gene: 6. The CDR3 is CARSLDREGLFF. The DNA of the CDR3 is TGTGCCAGAAGCCTGGACAGGGAGGGACTGTTTTTT.

V usage is TRBV5-1 and J usage is TRBJ2-2; D might be TRBD1 (5 bases). Per germline, CDR1 SGHRS and CDR2 YFSETQ. V lost 0 bases, J lost 5 bases, and 8 bases lay in between. This CDR3 is 14 amino acids long. Here the CDR3 DNA reads TGCGCCAGCAGCTTGGTTGCAGGGACCGGGGAGCTGTTTTTT. Protein product: CASSLVAGTGELFF. The variable domain in full, with the rest retrieved from reference TRBV5-1 and TRBJ2-2, is KAGVTQTPRYLIKTRGQQVTLSCSPISGHRSVSWYQQTPGQGLQFLFEYFSETQRNKGNFPGRFSGRQFSNSRSEMNVSTLELGDSALYLCASSLVAGTGELFFGEGSRLTVL.

The V and J genes are TRBV12-3 or TRBV12-4 and TRBJ1-1; TRBD1 agrees at 9 bases. V shed 5 bases and J 4 bases; nucleotides not matched to a gene: 2. This CDR3 is built from 13 residues. CDR3 sequence (DNA): TGTGCCAGCAGTGAGACAGGGGGCACTGAAGCTTTCTTT. Its protein is CASSETGGTEAFF.

The rearrangement uses TRBV5-1 and TRBJ2-1; TRBD2 aligns across 10 bases. V lost 4 bases to trimming and J lost 3 bases; unmatched junction nucleotides: 16. The CDR3 sequence is 19 residues long. Germline V CDR1 and CDR2: SGHRS, YFSETQ. CDR3 bases: TGCGCCAGCAGCATCCTTTCTAGCGGGAGAGGGGGAGGCTACAATGAGCAGTTCTTC. This sequence encodes CASSILSSGRGGGYNEQFF.

The chain has TRBV4-1 and TRBJ2-3; TRBD2 aligns across 8 bases. From germline, CDR1 is MGHRA and CDR2 YSYEKL. The V and J ends lost 0 bases and 2 bases, in that order; junction bases with no gene match: 4. The CDR3 loop spans 16 amino acids. This chain's CDR3 is CASSQEQREITDTQYF. DNA for the CDR3: TGCGCCAGCAGCCAAGAGCAGCGGGAGATCACAGATACGCAGTATTTT.

This clone was counted once. The J gene is TRBJ1-3, the V gene TRBV4-1; TRBD1 is a possible D gene (6 bases). From germline, CDR1 is MGHRA and CDR2 YSYEKL. The CDR3 consists of 15 residues. V was shortened by 5 bases and J by 0 bases, with 11 bases between the two germline ends. CDR3 in DNA: TGCGCCAGCAGCGAGGGGGATTTCTCTGGAAACACCATATATTTT. Its translation is CASSEGDFSGNTIYF.

This clone was counted between two and nine times. This CDR3 is also generated by other DNA sequences in the sample. The chain joins TRBV6-6 to TRBJ1-1; D possibly corresponds to TRBD1 (5 bases). The V gene's germline CDR1 is MNHNY and CDR2 SVGAGI (reference sequence). The V and J ends lost 0 bases and 5 bases respectively, with 7 bases between them. There are 13 residues in the CDR3. Written as DNA, the CDR3 is TGTGCCAGCAGTTACTCTGGGGGGACTGAAGCTTTCTTT. It codes for CASSYSGGTEAFF.

By share, this clone counts as medium-sized (0.01 to 0.1%). The chain combines TRBV12-3 or TRBV12-4 with TRBJ2-1; TRBD2 matches 7 bases. V shed 6 bases and J 8 bases; nucleotides not matched to a gene: 7. CDR3 length equals 13 residues. In nucleotides, the CDR3 is TGTGCCAGCAGCGGCGGGAGCGGACATGAGCAGTTCTTC. Protein sequence: CASSGGSGHEQFF.